The 3 T cell receptor beta chains presented below share a single source sample, sequenced in a study. Via MiXCR, TCRdb re-called the 5' RACE reads, giving one row per CDR3 protein. The sample carries around 57,000 distinct CDR3 sequences, about 28% recorded once. Sequenced input: tumor-infiltrating memory CD4+ T cells sorted from the breast tumor. As to subset: memory CD4+ T cells, CD4+CD45RO+CD25-. Every receptor here comes from a female donor with breast cancer.

The chain links TRBV4-1 to TRBJ2-3; D uncertain. Germline CDR1 and CDR2: MGHRA and YSYEKL. The CDR3 consists of 13 residues. Trimming took 1 base from V and 8 from J, leaving 10 bases between them. The CDR3 DNA follows: TGCGCCAGCAGCCAAGGCGTAGACCGTACGCAGTATTTT. Amino acid sequence: CASSQGVDRTQYF.

The V gene is TRBV7-2, the J gene TRBJ2-7; D perhaps matches TRBD1 (6 bases). Trimming pared 5 bases from V and 0 bases from J, leaving 11 bases between. Germline V gene lookup returns CDR1 SGHTA and CDR2 FQGNSA. The CDR3 consists of 14 residues. The CDR3 spells CASSKDRFSYEQYF. Written as DNA, the CDR3 is TGTGCCAGCAGCAAAGACAGGTTCTCCTACGAGCAGTACTTC.

The V and J genes are TRBV29-1 and TRBJ2-2; unclear D gene. Germline V lookup: CDR1 SQVTM, CDR2 ANQGSEA. V shed 1 base and J shed 5 bases, with 8 bases lying between them. This CDR3 spans 13 amino acids. DNA of the CDR3: TGCAGCGTTGAAGTCACCCTAACCGGGGAGCTGTTTTTT. Protein: CSVEVTLTGELFF.